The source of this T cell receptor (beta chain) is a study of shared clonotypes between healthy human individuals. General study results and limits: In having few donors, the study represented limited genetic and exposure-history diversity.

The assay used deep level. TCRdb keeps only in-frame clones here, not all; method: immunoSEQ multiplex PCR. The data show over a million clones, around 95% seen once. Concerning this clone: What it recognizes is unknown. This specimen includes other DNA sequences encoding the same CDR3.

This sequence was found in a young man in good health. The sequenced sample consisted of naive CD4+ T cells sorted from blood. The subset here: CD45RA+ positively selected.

CDR3 sequence reads: CASSLGQGTDTQYF. The CDR3 DNA reads TGTGCCAGCAGTCTAGGACAGGGCACAGATACGCAGTATTTT. The chain links TRBV28 to TRBJ2-3; 7 nucleotides align to TRBD1. The CDR3 loop spans 14 amino acids. V was clipped by 5 bases and J by 1 base; unmatched bases: 3. Looked up from germline, CDR1 is MDHEN and CDR2 is SYDVKM.